This TCR beta chain was identified in a study of blood T cell repertoires in COVID-19. The table came from immunoSEQ multiplex PCR; TCRdb's copy has only in-frame clones and leaves some out. The sample yields some 200,000 clones, about nine tenths seen once. The CDR3 extends over 16 amino acids. V gave up 4 bases and J gave up 0 bases; unmatched junction bases: 7. CDR1 LGHDT and CDR2 YNNKEL come from the germline V gene (reference sequence). This TCR was sampled from a woman aged 25 to 39 who had recovered from COVID-19. Specimen: PBMCs or T cells enriched from blood (not recorded which). This rearrangement joins TRBV3-1 (or the pseudogene TRBV3-2) to TRBJ2-3, with 7 bases identical to TRBD1. CDR3 sequence: CASSRDTGASTDTQYF. CDR3 sequence (DNA): TGTGCCAGCAGCCGAGATACAGGGGCCAGCACAGATACGCAGTATTTT.